These T cell receptor beta chains were read from a single sample in a study of blood T cell repertoires in COVID-19. The protocol was immunoSEQ multiplex PCR, while the TCRdb copy is restricted to in-frame clones and leaves out a portion. Of about half a million clones in the sample, over 75% were seen once. Sequencing was carried out using peripheral blood. These receptors originate from a human donor in a cohort sampled during active COVID-19. Both conserved end residues are part of each CDR3. The order of the fields is D gene, V gene, clone size, J gene, CDR3 protein, CDR3 DNA. D genes are given only for firm matches. Not all rows give a size; the values are once, few, many and, for expanded clones, a class.

d_gene: TRBD1
v_gene: TRBV30
abundance: once
j_gene: TRBJ2-7
CDR3aa: CAWSRKTGVDYEQYF
CDR3nt: TGTGCCTGGAGTCGAAAGACAGGGGTGGACTACGAGCAGTACTTC

d_gene: -
v_gene: TRBV25-1
abundance: -
j_gene: TRBJ1-1
CDR3aa: CASSEYAAVNTEAFF
CDR3nt: TGTGCCAGCAGTGAATACGCGGCAGTGAACACTGAAGCTTTCTTT

d_gene: TRBD1
v_gene: TRBV5-5
abundance: -
j_gene: TRBJ1-2
CDR3aa: CASSLSWTVEIQGGYTF
CDR3nt: TGTGCCAGCAGCTTGTCTTGGACAGTCGAAATACAGGGGGGCTACACCTTC

d_gene: -
v_gene: TRBV6-5
abundance: -
j_gene: TRBJ2-7
CDR3aa: CASSYSMGPYEQYF
CDR3nt: TGTGCCAGCAGTTACTCGATGGGGCCCTACGAGCAGTACTTC

d_gene: TRBD2
v_gene: TRBV3-1/TRBV3-2
abundance: -
j_gene: TRBJ2-1
CDR3aa: CASSQGTSSGRTNEQFF
CDR3nt: TGTGCCAGCAGCCAAGGAACAAGTAGCGGGAGAACTAATGAGCAGTTCTTC

d_gene: -
v_gene: TRBV4-1
abundance: once
j_gene: TRBJ2-7
CDR3aa: CASSPVADSSYEQYF
CDR3nt: TGCGCCAGCAGCCCCGTAGCGGATAGCTCCTACGAGCAGTACTTC

d_gene: -
v_gene: TRBV24-1
abundance: -
j_gene: TRBJ1-1
CDR3aa: CATSSGGRDGAAEAFF
CDR3nt: TGTGCCACCAGTTCTGGGGGCCGGGACGGGGCGGCTGAAGCTTTCTTT

d_gene: -
v_gene: TRBV2
abundance: -
j_gene: TRBJ1-6
CDR3aa: CATRRVDNSPLHF
CDR3nt: TGTGCCACCCGACGGGTAGATAATTCACCCCTCCACTTT

d_gene: -
v_gene: TRBV7-2
abundance: -
j_gene: TRBJ2-1
CDR3aa: CASSSSWEQFF
CDR3nt: TGTGCCAGCAGCTCTAGCTGGGAGCAGTTCTTC

d_gene: -
v_gene: TRBV28
abundance: -
j_gene: TRBJ1-2
CDR3aa: CASSSHPSSPRGYGYTF
CDR3nt: TGTGCCAGCAGTTCACATCCGTCTTCCCCCAGGGGCTATGGCTACACCTTC

d_gene: -
v_gene: TRBV30
abundance: -
j_gene: TRBJ1-1
CDR3aa: CAWSVLITGNTEAFF
CDR3nt: TGTGCCTGGAGTGTACTAATAACGGGGAACACTGAAGCTTTCTTT

d_gene: TRBD1
v_gene: TRBV5-8
abundance: few
j_gene: TRBJ1-5
CDR3aa: CASSLQGAGNQPQHF
CDR3nt: TGTGCCAGCAGCTTACAGGGGGCAGGCAATCAGCCCCAGCATTTT

d_gene: TRBD2
v_gene: TRBV7-3
abundance: -
j_gene: TRBJ2-3
CDR3aa: CASSPGLAGGVGTQYF
CDR3nt: TGTGCCAGCAGCCCCGGACTAGCGGGAGGGGTTGGTACGCAGTATTTT

d_gene: TRBD1
v_gene: TRBV6-4
abundance: -
j_gene: TRBJ1-6
CDR3aa: CASNFTGAWRSPLHF
CDR3nt: TGTGCCAGCAACTTCACAGGGGCCTGGAGATCACCCCTCCACTTT

d_gene: TRBD2
v_gene: TRBV28
abundance: -
j_gene: TRBJ2-7
CDR3aa: CASRASGEISYEQYF
CDR3nt: TGTGCCAGCAGGGCTAGCGGGGAAATCTCCTACGAGCAGTACTTC

d_gene: TRBD1
v_gene: TRBV7-9
abundance: -
j_gene: TRBJ2-7
CDR3aa: CASSTQGQGVQYF
CDR3nt: TGTGCCAGCAGCACCCAAGGACAGGGAGTGCAGTACTTC

d_gene: -
v_gene: TRBV19
abundance: -
j_gene: TRBJ1-4
CDR3aa: CASRWGDATNEKLFF
CDR3nt: TGTGCCAGTAGATGGGGGGATGCAACTAATGAAAAACTGTTTTTT

d_gene: -
v_gene: TRBV9
abundance: few
j_gene: TRBJ2-2
CDR3aa: CASSARLASETGELFF
CDR3nt: TGTGCCAGCAGCGCTCGTCTCGCGTCGGAGACCGGGGAGCTGTTTTTT

d_gene: TRBD1
v_gene: TRBV7-6
abundance: -
j_gene: TRBJ2-7
CDR3aa: CASSQETGGEQYF
CDR3nt: TGTGCCAGCAGCCAAGAGACAGGGGGCGAGCAGTACTTC

d_gene: TRBD2
v_gene: TRBV15
abundance: -
j_gene: TRBJ2-7
CDR3aa: CATSRRTSGSIDEQYF
CDR3nt: TGTGCCACCAGCAGACGTACTAGCGGGAGTATCGACGAGCAGTACTTC

d_gene: TRBD1
v_gene: TRBV7-2
abundance: few
j_gene: TRBJ2-7
CDR3aa: CASSGQVGYEQYF
CDR3nt: TGTGCCAGCAGCGGACAGGTTGGCTACGAGCAGTACTTC

d_gene: TRBD2
v_gene: TRBV19
abundance: -
j_gene: TRBJ2-7
CDR3aa: CASSSSSGSFGFYEQYF
CDR3nt: TGTGCCAGTAGTAGCTCTAGCGGCTCTTTCGGTTTCTACGAGCAGTACTTC

d_gene: -
v_gene: TRBV5-6
abundance: -
j_gene: TRBJ1-1
CDR3aa: CASSLTNAEAAFF
CDR3nt: TGTGCCAGCAGCTTGACCAATGCTGAGGCGGCTTTCTTT